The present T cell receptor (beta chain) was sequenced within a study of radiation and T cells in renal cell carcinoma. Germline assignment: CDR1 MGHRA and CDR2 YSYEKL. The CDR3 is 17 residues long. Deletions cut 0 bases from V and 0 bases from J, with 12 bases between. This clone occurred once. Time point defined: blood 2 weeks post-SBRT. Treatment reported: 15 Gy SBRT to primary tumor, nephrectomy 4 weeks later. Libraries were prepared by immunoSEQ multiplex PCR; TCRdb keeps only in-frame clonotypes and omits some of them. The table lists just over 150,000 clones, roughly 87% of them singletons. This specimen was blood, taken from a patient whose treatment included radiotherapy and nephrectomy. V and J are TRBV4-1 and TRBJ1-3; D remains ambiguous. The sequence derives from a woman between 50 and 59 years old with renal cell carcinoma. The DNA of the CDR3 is TGCGCCAGCAGCCAAGAATCTTCGTTGAACTCTGGAAACACCATATATTTT. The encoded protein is CASSQESSLNSGNTIYF.